This T cell receptor beta chain was recorded in a study of vaccination and CD4 T cells after COVID-19. Overall study context: Post-vaccine sampling followed dose two by a median about 72 days (range 14 to 241). Either a CEFX pool, an HIV-1 Nef pool, or no peptide was added to control cultures. Study observations and caveats: Relatively few convalescent patients and no early post-infection timepoints were analyzed.

Treatment of the sample: roughly ten-day PBMC culture with coronavirus spike peptide pools or control peptides (ViraFEST assay). The unexposed donor gave CD4+ T cells before the COVID-19 pandemic (2011-2018). Half the medium was exchanged for fresh IL-2 medium on days 3 and 7. Sequenced with the Oncomine TCR Beta short-read assay was DNA taken from cultured CD4+ T cells. TCRdb reprocessed the PCR reads with MiXCR, giving one entry per CDR3 protein. The table has thousands of distinct CDR3 sequences, under 55% seen once. Concerning this clonotype: Its antigen is unknown.

V was clipped by 1 base and J by 3 bases, with 9 bases between them. The CDR3 runs to 13 residues. The germline V gene has CDR1 DFQATT and CDR2 SNEGSKA (reference sequence). The V gene is TRBV20-1, the J gene TRBJ1-2, with D perhaps matching TRBD1 (5 bases). Sequencing was carried out using CD4+ T cells from blood, cultured in vitro. The clonotype comes from a human donor in good health. The CDR3 nucleotides read TGCAGTGCTAGAGCTCGGGACGACTATGGCTACACCTTC. This translates into CSARARDDYGYTF.